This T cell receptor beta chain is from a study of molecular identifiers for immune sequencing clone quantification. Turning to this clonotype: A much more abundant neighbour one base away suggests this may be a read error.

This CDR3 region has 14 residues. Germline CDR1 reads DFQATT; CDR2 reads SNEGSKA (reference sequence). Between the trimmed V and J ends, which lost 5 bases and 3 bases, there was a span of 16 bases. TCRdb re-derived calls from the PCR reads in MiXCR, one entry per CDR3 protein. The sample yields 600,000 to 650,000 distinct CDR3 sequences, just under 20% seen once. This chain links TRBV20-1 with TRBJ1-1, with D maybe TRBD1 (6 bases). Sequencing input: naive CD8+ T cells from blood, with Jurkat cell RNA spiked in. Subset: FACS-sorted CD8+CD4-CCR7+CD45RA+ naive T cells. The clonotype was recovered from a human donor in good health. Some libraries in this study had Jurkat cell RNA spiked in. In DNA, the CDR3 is TGCAGTGCTTGGGGACACCGGGGGGACACTGAAGCTTTCTTT. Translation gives CSAWGHRGDTEAFF.